The sample holds a few counts of the clone carrying this TCR beta chain. V lost 1 base to trimming and J lost 10 bases, with 13 bases between them. Germline CDR1 and CDR2: MDHEN and SYDVKM. The CDR3 has 13 residues. The data derive from a study of blood T cell repertoires in COVID-19. Study in general: T cells, B-cell-depleted T cells, or PBMCs supplied cDNA or gDNA.

As processed by the authors: Cell counts per sample came from amplifying reference gene primers. Generated by immunoSEQ multiplex PCR, the TCRdb table keeps only in-frame clones and is missing some. V and J calls and clone size follow that table, whereas D and trimming were derived from the DNA. The table lists some 240,000 clones, roughly 88% of them singletons. This sequence originates from a woman aged 40 to 50 who had recovered from COVID-19. The rearrangement joins TRBV28 to TRBJ1-2, with a weak D call TRBD1 (5 bases). Specimen: peripheral blood. In DNA form, the CDR3 reads TGTGCCAGCAGTTTATCCCAGGGAGGTGACTACACCTTC. Translated: CASSLSQGGDYTF.